This passage covers 9 T cell receptor beta chains from one sample sequenced in a study of technical replicates of blood from a few donors. Repertoires were generated with immunoSEQ multiplex PCR, while TCRdb's copy carries only in-frame clones and drops some. The sample records some 74,000 clones, about 97% being singletons. Sequencing used T cells isolated from PBMCs. The receptors derive from a human donor in good health.

The genes are TRBV7-3 and TRBJ2-1; 9 bases map to TRBD2. V dropped 1 base and J dropped 8; count of bases not matched to a gene: 3. The CDR3 is 14 amino acids. Germline V lookup: CDR1 SGHTA, CDR2 FQGTGA. The CDR3 sequence is CASSLMREGYEQFF. The DNA for the CDR3 is TGTGCCAGCAGCTTAATGCGGGAGGGATATGAGCAGTTCTTC.

The genes are TRBV23-1 and TRBJ2-7; 7 positions match TRBD1. TRBV23-1 qualifies as an ORF whose function is uncertain. Trimming removed 3 bases from V and 7 bases from J; junction bases left unmatched: 12. The CDR3 has 15 amino acids. The CDR3 DNA follows: TGCGCCAGCAGTCACTCCCCTGGACAGGTGGGGGAGCAGTACTTC. Protein product: CASSHSPGQVGEQYF.

The V gene is TRBV4-3, the J gene TRBJ2-7; D is unresolved. V was clipped by 0 bases and J by 1 base, with 7 bases between them. Germline loops: CDR1 LGHNA, CDR2 YSLEER. The CDR3 loop spans 14 amino acids. CDR3 nucleotide sequence: TGCGCCAGCAGCCAAGATTACGGGTCCTACGAGCAGTACTTC. Amino acid sequence: CASSQDYGSYEQYF.

The chain joins TRBV4-2 to TRBJ2-1; tentatively, D is TRBD2 (5 bases). CDR1 LGHNA and CDR2 YNFKEQ come from the germline V gene. Trimming took off 1 base at V and 6 bases at J, with 13 bases between the two ends. This CDR3 has 15 amino acids. CDR3 DNA sequence: TGTGCCAGCAGCCAAGTGGAGGTTGGCCCCAATGAGCAGTTCTTC. Its protein product is CASSQVEVGPNEQFF.

The chain employs TRBV19 and TRBJ2-2, with TRBD2 matching 14 bases. The V and J ends lost 4 bases and 4 bases, in that order; junction bases with no gene match: 5. The CDR3 length is 17 residues. The germline V gene encodes CDR1 LNHDA and CDR2 SQIVND (reference sequence). Written as DNA, the CDR3 is TGTGCCAGTAGTAAGACTAGCGGGAGGGGGAGCACCGGGGAGCTGTTTTTT. Protein sequence: CASSKTSGRGSTGELFF.

CDR3: CASSRTSFQETQYF. In nucleotides, the CDR3 is TGTGCCAGCTCACGGACTAGCTTCCAAGAGACCCAGTACTTC. V is TRBV18 and J is TRBJ2-5; TRBD2 matches 8 bases. Losses at the gene ends were 4 bases for V and 1 base for J; bases not matched to a gene: 2. There are 14 residues in the CDR3. Per the germline V gene, CDR1 is KGHSH and CDR2 is LQKENI.

In DNA, the CDR3 is TGCAGCGTTGAAAGGGACAGGGTTAACGGCTACACCTTC. It yields the protein CSVERDRVNGYTF. The chain joins TRBV29-1 to TRBJ1-2; 9 bases line up with TRBD1. Germline V gene sequence: CDR1 SQVTM, CDR2 ANQGSEA. With V trimmed by 2 bases and J by 8 bases, 6 bases remained unmatched. The CDR3 covers 13 residues.

The rearrangement uses TRBV7-2 and TRBJ2-7; 12 bases are a match to TRBD2. With V trimmed by 5 bases and J by 5 bases, 10 bases remained unmatched. Germline assignment: CDR1 SGHTA and CDR2 FQGNSA. The CDR3 runs 16 residues. CDR3 sequence: CASSRVLAGGLHEQYF. The CDR3 DNA is TGTGCCAGCAGCCGAGTCCTAGCGGGAGGGCTCCACGAGCAGTACTTC.

The V and J genes are TRBV27 and TRBJ2-7; D uncertain. Trimming stripped 5 bases from V and 3 bases from J, with 11 bases between. CDR1 and CDR2 from the germline V gene are MNHEY and SMNVEV (reference sequence). The CDR3 has 13 amino acids. The CDR3 reads CASSPGSGYEQYF. The CDR3 nucleotides are TGTGCCAGCAGTCCCGGTAGTGGCTACGAGCAGTACTTC.